The T cell receptor (beta chain) under discussion was sequenced for a study of blood T cell repertoires in COVID-19. As for the study in general: Italy, Spain and the United States were the sources of the convalescent and acute COVID-19 samples. The analysed material was cDNA or gDNA that came from T cells, B-cell-depleted T cells, or PBMCs.

Trimming took off 5 bases at V and 12 bases at J, with 4 bases between the two ends. This CDR3 has 8 amino acids. The germline CDR1 and CDR2 sequences are SGHVS and FQNEAQ. This clone has more than one count but fewer than ten. In the original processing: Using reference gene primer amplification, nucleated cell counts were estimated. The table came from immunoSEQ multiplex PCR; TCRdb's copy has only in-frame clones and leaves some out. V and J calls plus clone size are reproduced from that table; the DNA served to infer D and trimming. The data hold 75,000 to 100,000 clones, with around 80% observed a single time.

Specimen: peripheral blood. The TCR was taken from a woman older than 75 with acute or convalescent COVID-19. The gene calls are TRBV7-8 and TRBJ1-2; no clear D. CDR3 residues: CASSPNTF. The CDR3 DNA reads as TGTGCCAGCAGCCCCAACACCTTC.